This record covers a single TCR beta chain. Many counts were recorded for this clonotype. No cognate antigen has been identified for it. No much larger clone exists at a distance of one base, and base qualities are not known. Trimming at the junction amounts to 4 bases on V and 3 bases on J, and the germline ends lie 21 bases apart. The CDR3 has 17 amino acids, counting the end cysteine and phenylalanine. Only the CDR3 part of the read is kept: 51 bases, read in frame from the first base. The meaning of the sample's time point label: before trial treatment. Donors were enrolled in RACIN, a single-arm phase I dose-escalation trial combining nivolumab, ipilimumab, aspirin, low-dose cyclophosphamide and low-dose radiotherapy. Eligible patients had advanced, TIL-negative solid tumors. These data come from a study of low-dose radiotherapy and immunotherapy resistance in tumors (dated by TCRdb to the early 2020s). For context, the study as a whole: Patients in Cohort 1 were given 0.5 Gy per fraction every 2 weeks, and the prescribed total PTV dose was 6.5 Gy. Cohort 2 received 1 Gy per fraction every two weeks, with a total of 13 Gy over 26 weeks. Nivolumab and ipilimumab were both given intravenously, with nivolumab at a 240 mg flat dose every two weeks and ipilimumab at 1 mg/kg every six weeks. Cyclophosphamide 200 mg/m2 was given intravenously every two weeks, one day before each radiation and immunotherapy administration. Aspirin 300 mg was taken orally once daily by patients for four cycles, starting on cycle 1 day 1. First-strand cDNA was synthesized with Superscript III and a set of TRAV- and TRBV-specific primers, covering both TCRalpha and TCRbeta chains. The trial did not randomize participants into treatment groups. Eight patients were included in the translational analysis, namely three from the first dose cohort plus the first five from the second dose cohort. Deep sequencing of TCRalpha and TCRbeta libraries was performed on an Illumina MiniSeq instrument.

Sequencing instrument: Illumina MiniSeq. TCRs were amplified for about 20 PCR cycles with Phusion, using a constant-region primer paired with the adapter attached to the V primers. Amplification of the isolated mRNA was done with the MessageAmp II aRNA Amplification Kit, which involved an approximately 16-hour in vitro transcription at 37 degrees C. mRNA for TCR sequencing was isolated with the Dynabeads mRNA DIRECT Purification Kit. A second approximately 23-cycle Phusion PCR added indexed Illumina adapters, and products were purified with AMPure XP beads. On the authors' methods: Custom Perl scripts pooled TCR sequences encoding the same protein, removed out-of-frame sequences and computed each clonotype's abundance. TCR sequences supported by only a single read were excluded from analysis. The metrics used to describe the repertoires included Shannon entropy, Gini index, clonality, richness, and the frequency of TCRs shared between repertoires. Using fastp trimming at Q25 and MiXCR clonotype assembly, TCRdb reanalyzed the public sequencing data and kept in-frame beta chains. Rows are unified per CDR3 protein, each entry keeping the most common DNA and genes. The V and J calls were not made by the authors but by TCRdb's processing. This sample has about 46,000 distinct CDR3 sequences in its table, and 12% of those were observed once. Clones ranked in the top ten supply 6.2% of the sample.

The TCR originated in a female donor with ovarian cancer. The chain joins TRBV12-3 or TRBV12-4 to TRBJ1-2; 6 matching bases give a weak D call of TRBD1. Sequencing was performed on PBMCs, taken before treatment. The CDR3: CASSSPPGQGLYYGYTF. Read as DNA, the sequence is TGTGCCAGCAGTTCTCCGCCGGGGCAGGGGCTTTACTATGGCTACACCTTC.